One sample yielded the 32 T cell receptor beta chains listed below, sequenced in a study of shared clonotypes between healthy human individuals (TCRdb year 2020). Library preparation employed the immunoSEQ multiplex PCR assay. This immuneACCESS table, as held by TCRdb, lists in-frame sequences with V and J called but not all clones. Of the missing ones, under half trace to an unresolved V gene in checked studies; the others have no known cause. Within this sample are 2.5 million or so clones, with over 85% of them counted one time only. Clones ranked in the top ten supply more than 0.12% of the sample. The sample consisted of naive CD4+ T cells sorted from blood. The sample's cell subset or site label, in plain terms: CD45RA+ positively selected. These TCRs come from a man younger than 35 in good health.

The genes are TRBV25-1 and TRBJ2-3; 7 bases align to TRBD2. J gave up 3 bases and V 10 bases, and 7 bases lay outside the gene matches. The V gene's germline CDR1 is MGHDK and CDR2 SYGVNS. This CDR3 is built from 13 residues. CDR3 protein: CATRGSLTDTQYF. The CDR3, as DNA: TGTGCCACCCGCGGGAGCCTGACAGATACGCAGTATTTT.

The chain has TRBV5-1 and TRBJ2-7; the D gene is possibly TRBD2 (5 bases). The V gene lost 0 bases and the J gene lost 0 bases, with 13 bases spanning the gap. The CDR3 is 16 residues long. Germline CDR1 SGHRS, CDR2 YFSETQ. The CDR3 sequence is CASSLGGAVSSYEQYF. The CDR3 bases are TGCGCCAGCAGCTTGGGGGGAGCCGTCAGCTCCTACGAGCAGTACTTC.

The V gene is TRBV7-2, the J gene TRBJ1-4; D gene ambiguous. This CDR3 region has 15 residues. Trimming stripped 6 bases from V and 0 bases from J, with 11 bases between. Germline V CDR1 and CDR2: SGHTA, FQGNSA. CDR3 nucleotides: TGTGCCAGCAGTCCCCTGGGAGCAACTAATGAAAAACTGTTTTTT. Encoded protein: CASSPLGATNEKLFF.

The chain combines TRBV5-1 with TRBJ2-7; D might be TRBD1 (6 bases). The V gene lost 1 base and the J gene lost 5 bases, with 10 bases spanning the gap. The CDR3 loop spans 13 amino acids. Germline V gene sequence: CDR1 SGHRS, CDR2 YFSETQ. This chain's CDR3 is CASSLSRGNEQYF. The CDR3 bases are TGCGCCAGCAGCTTGTCCAGGGGAAACGAGCAGTACTTC.

The chain links TRBV11-2 to TRBJ2-3, with unresolved D. The CDR3 contains 17 residues. Germline V gene sequence: CDR1 SGHAT, CDR2 FQNNGV. Trimming took off 4 bases at V and 1 base at J, with 18 bases between the two ends. CDR3 protein: CASSSYRLGRGTDTQYF. The CDR3 nucleotides are TGTGCCAGCAGCTCCTACCGATTGGGTCGGGGCACAGATACGCAGTATTTT.

This clone was recorded a few times. The chain is built from TRBV25-1 and TRBJ1-1; 8 positions match TRBD1. The CDR3 runs 15 residues. V trimming: 6 bases; J trimming: 2 bases; junction bases outside the gene matches: 8. The germline gives CDR1 MGHDK, CDR2 SYGVNS. CDR3 loop: CASSPTGQGNTEAFF. DNA for the CDR3: TGTGCCAGCAGCCCCACCGGACAGGGAAACACTGAAGCTTTCTTT.

The genes are TRBV2 and TRBJ2-5, with TRBD1 identical over 7 bases. Germline V CDR1 and CDR2: SNHLY, FYNNEI. V gave up 9 bases and J gave up 0 bases; unmatched junction bases: 13. The CDR3 runs 16 residues. The CDR3 protein is CASSSTRGIYQETQYF. Written as DNA, the CDR3 is TGTGCCAGTAGTAGTACCAGGGGGATCTACCAAGAGACCCAGTACTTC.

Of note for this clone: Other nucleotide sequences from this sample produce the same CDR3. V usage is TRBV5-6 and J usage is TRBJ2-5, with D possibly being TRBD1 (6 bases). Germline loops: CDR1 SGHDT, CDR2 YYEEEE. Trimming pared 2 bases from V and 1 base from J, leaving 9 bases between. This CDR3 region has 14 residues. The CDR3 DNA reads as TGTGCCAGCAGCTTCCGGGACACCCAAGAGACCCAGTACTTC. Its translation: CASSFRDTQETQYF.

Note on this clone: This sample includes further DNA sequences coding for the same CDR3. The chain uses TRBV6-1 and TRBJ2-7; 10 bases fit TRBD1. V gave up 3 bases and J gave up 3 bases; unmatched junction bases: 5. This CDR3 has 15 amino acids. The germline V gene has CDR1 MNHNS and CDR2 SASEGT. The DNA for the CDR3 is TGTGCCAGCAGTGAGCCGGGACAGGGGTACTACGAGCAGTACTTC. This encodes CASSEPGQGYYEQYF.

This clone was counted a single time. The CDR3 reads CASSVKAGTYNEQFF. CDR3 in DNA: TGTGCCAGCAGCGTTAAAGCGGGTACCTACAATGAGCAGTTCTTC. The rearrangement links TRBV2 to TRBJ2-1; D may be TRBD2 (6 bases). V lost 6 bases and J lost 2, with 14 bases in between. CDR1 SNHLY and CDR2 FYNNEI come from the germline V gene. This CDR3 comprises 15 residues.

The chain employs TRBV2 and TRBJ1-1; 10 nucleotides match TRBD1. Germline-derived CDR1 and CDR2 are SNHLY and FYNNEI. V was clipped by 4 bases and J by 5 bases; unmatched bases: 7. The CDR3 is made up of 15 amino acids. This CDR3 reads CASSGQGARWTEAFF. CDR3 sequence (DNA): TGTGCCAGCAGTGGACAGGGGGCGCGCTGGACTGAAGCTTTCTTT.

This clone was seen once. Different DNA sequences within this sample yield the same CDR3. The rearrangement links TRBV5-1 to TRBJ1-6; D is unresolved. The length of the CDR3 is 14 residues. Trimming removed 0 bases from V and 7 bases from J, with 8 bases in between. The germline V gene has CDR1 SGHRS and CDR2 YFSETQ. CDR3 in amino acids: CASSLEGLNSPLHF. In DNA form, the CDR3 reads TGCGCCAGCAGCTTGGAAGGGTTAAATTCACCCCTCCACTTT.

J is TRBJ1-4 and V is TRBV9; TRBD1 might be the D (6 bases). CDR3 length: 15 residues. CDR1 SGDLS and CDR2 YYNGEE come from the germline V gene. V lost 5 bases and J lost 4, with 15 bases in between. The CDR3: CASSSNQGYNEKLFF. The CDR3 coding sequence is TGTGCCAGCAGTTCCAATCAGGGGTATAATGAAAAACTGTTTTTT.

The CDR3 DNA sequence: TGTGCCAGCAGTGTCCTAGCGGGAGCACCCTACAATGAGCAGTTCTTC. This translates into CASSVLAGAPYNEQFF. This chain links TRBV27 with TRBJ2-1; TRBD2 agrees at 10 bases. Losses at the gene ends were 5 bases for V and 2 bases for J; bases not matched to a gene: 6. The CDR3 runs 16 residues. From germline, CDR1 is MNHEY and CDR2 SMNVEV (reference sequence).

The chain employs TRBV10-3 and TRBJ2-7; 9 bases fit TRBD1. The CDR3 spans 13 residues. CDR1 and CDR2 (germline): ENHRY, SYGVKD. After removal of 6 bases from V and 5 bases from J, the junction contained 5 bases not matched to a gene. This CDR3 reads CAIRPQGADEQYF. The CDR3 coding sequence is TGTGCCATCAGACCACAGGGGGCAGACGAGCAGTACTTC.

This chain links TRBV4-1 with TRBJ2-2, with 7 bases fitting TRBD2. Germline trimming cut 2 bases from V and 5 bases from J; bases unmatched to any gene: 8. The CDR3 runs to 16 residues. CDR1 and CDR2 from the germline V gene are MGHRA and YSYEKL. The CDR3 is CASSQPSGGGTGELFF. CDR3 DNA: TGCGCCAGCAGCCAACCTTCGGGGGGAGGAACCGGGGAGCTGTTTTTT.

Turning to this clone: The same CDR3 can be traced to other DNA sequences in this sample. The rearrangement joins TRBV11-2 to TRBJ2-5, with TRBD2 identical over 8 bases. This CDR3 is built from 14 residues. Germline CDR1 reads SGHAT; CDR2 reads FQNNGV. With 2 bases clipped from V and 4 bases from J, the junction kept 3 bases outside the gene matches. In DNA, the CDR3 is TGTGCCAGCAGCTTACTAGCGGGTGGAGAGACCCAGTACTTC. It specifies CASSLLAGGETQYF.

V and J are TRBV2 and TRBJ2-3; 10 bases map to TRBD2. Germline values: CDR1 SNHLY, CDR2 FYNNEI. Germline trimming cut 1 base from V and 5 bases from J; bases unmatched to any gene: 9. The CDR3 loop spans 17 amino acids. CDR3 DNA: TGTGCCAGCAGTGAAGAAGGGAGCGGGAGGGGGAGAGATACGCAGTATTTT. This translates into CASSEEGSGRGRDTQYF.

This CDR3 reads CASSPTGSSYNEQFF. The CDR3 bases are TGTGCCAGTAGTCCAACGGGAAGCTCCTACAATGAGCAGTTCTTC. The chain joins TRBV19 to TRBJ2-1, with D tentatively TRBD2 (5 bases). CDR3 length: 15 amino acids. Per germline, CDR1 LNHDA and CDR2 SQIVND (reference sequence). Trimming removed 5 bases from V and 0 bases from J, with 11 bases in between.

This clone was seen just once. The genes are TRBV7-2 and TRBJ2-7; possible D gene TRBD1, 5 bases. V lost 1 base, J lost 2 bases, and 15 bases lay in between. The CDR3 runs 16 residues. CDR1 is SGHTA and CDR2 is FQGNSA in the germline V gene. CDR3 sequence reads: CASSLGSGIVPYEQYF. In DNA form, the CDR3 reads TGTGCCAGCAGCTTAGGGTCAGGGATAGTTCCCTACGAGCAGTACTTC. Full variable domain (rest looked up from reference TRBV7-2 and TRBJ2-7): GAGVSQSPSNKVTEKGKDVELRCDPISGHTALYWYRQSLGQGLEFLIYFQGNSAPDKSGLPSDRFSAERTGGSVSTLTIQRTQQEDSAVYLCASSLGSGIVPYEQYFGPGTRLTVT.

In this sample, this clone turned up once. This chain links TRBV25-1 with TRBJ2-2, with D maybe TRBD2 (6 bases). Germline loops: CDR1 MGHDK, CDR2 SYGVNS. CDR3 length: 14 amino acids. Deletions cut 3 bases from V and 4 bases from J, with 9 bases between. The CDR3 protein is CASSEEGRTGELFF. CDR3 DNA sequence: TGTGCCAGCAGTGAGGAGGGACGCACCGGGGAGCTGTTTTTT.

This chain links TRBV19 with TRBJ1-3; D ambiguous. V was shortened by 4 bases and J by 0 bases, with 13 bases between the two germline ends. The V gene's germline CDR1 is LNHDA and CDR2 SQIVND (reference sequence). This CDR3 comprises 16 residues. Here the CDR3 reads CASSNARTISGNTIYF. The CDR3 region has the DNA TGTGCCAGTAGTAACGCCAGAACCATCTCTGGAAACACCATATATTTT.

V is TRBV2 and J is TRBJ1-2, with TRBD1 matching 7 bases. This CDR3 contains 14 residues. Germline CDR1 reads SNHLY; CDR2 reads FYNNEI. Trimming removed 1 base from V and 4 bases from J; junction bases left unmatched: 3. This CDR3 is CASSEVGGTYGYTF. DNA of the CDR3: TGTGCCAGCAGTGAAGTAGGGGGCACCTATGGCTACACCTTC. Together with reference TRBV2 and TRBJ1-2, the CDR3 gives the full variable domain: EPEVTQTPSHQVTQMGQEVILRCVPISNHLYFYWYRQILGQKVEFLVSFYNNEISEKSEIFDDQFSVERPDGSNFTLKIRSTKLEDSAMYFCASSEVGGTYGYTFGSGTRLTVV.

The chain has TRBV28 and TRBJ1-2; D may be TRBD1 (5 bases). Germline CDR1 reads MDHEN; CDR2 reads SYDVKM. The CDR3 runs 15 residues. V gave up 6 bases and J gave up 4 bases, with 18 bases separating them. Written as DNA, the CDR3 is TGTGCCAGCAGGACTAATGAGGGGTCCATCTATGGCTACACCTTC. This translates into CASRTNEGSIYGYTF.

This clone was counted between two and nine times. V gene TRBV10-3 combines with J gene TRBJ2-7; D not certain. CDR1 and CDR2 from the germline V gene are ENHRY and SYGVKD. The germline V and J ends were trimmed by 5 bases and 2 bases, with 13 bases remaining between them. The CDR3 has 14 residues. The CDR3 spells CAISQVLGPYEQYF. Written as DNA, the CDR3 is TGTGCCATCAGTCAGGTTCTTGGGCCCTACGAGCAGTACTTC.

The chain couples TRBV11-2 to TRBJ1-1, with D tentatively TRBD1 (6 bases). The CDR3 totals 13 residues. V gave up 1 base and J gave up 6 bases, with 9 bases separating them. From germline, CDR1 is SGHAT and CDR2 FQNNGV. CDR3 residues: CASSLGGTSEAFF. The CDR3 DNA reads TGTGCCAGCAGCTTAGGGGGGACATCTGAAGCTTTCTTT. The whole variable domain, remainder taken from reference TRBV11-2 and TRBJ1-1, is EAGVAQSPRYKIIEKRQSVAFWCNPISGHATLYWYQQILGQGPKLLIQFQNNGVVDDSQLPKDRFSAERLKGVDSTLKIQPAKLEDSAVYLCASSLGGTSEAFFGQGTRLTVV.

Note on this clone: Other DNA variants within this sample encode the same CDR3. The J gene is TRBJ1-5, the V gene TRBV6-5, with D perhaps matching TRBD1 (6 bases). There are 13 residues in the CDR3. The V and J ends lost 2 bases and 6 bases respectively, with 8 bases between them. The V gene's germline CDR1 is MNHEY and CDR2 SVGAGI. The CDR3 is CASSYGGAQPQHF. The CDR3 DNA sequence: TGTGCCAGCAGTTACGGGGGGGCTCAGCCCCAGCATTTT.

The chain carries TRBV29-1 and TRBJ2-3; 12 positions agree with TRBD1. The junction had 5 bases not matched to a gene; V was cut back by 7 bases and J by 3 bases. CDR1 SQVTM and CDR2 ANQGSEA come from the germline V gene. The CDR3 length is 14 residues. The CDR3 loop reads CSGGTGGATDTQYF. The DNA for the CDR3 is TGCAGCGGGGGGACAGGGGGCGCGACAGATACGCAGTATTTT.

The gene calls are TRBV19 and TRBJ2-5; 8 positions match TRBD1. This CDR3 has 15 amino acids. V lost 6 bases and J lost 1; bases outside the gene matches: 7. Germline-derived CDR1 and CDR2 are LNHDA and SQIVND (reference sequence). CDR3 loop: CASRPQGVGQETQYF. For the CDR3, the DNA is TGTGCCAGTAGACCACAGGGGGTTGGCCAAGAGACCCAGTACTTC.

The J gene is TRBJ2-5, the V gene TRBV29-1; TRBD2 aligns across 7 bases. Germline lookup yields CDR1 SQVTM and CDR2 ANQGSEA. V was clipped by 3 bases and J by 5 bases; unmatched bases: 15. This CDR3 is built from 16 residues. DNA of the CDR3: TGCAGCGTTGACGGGCAGGGAGGGTCACCCATGGAGACCCAGTACTTC. Translating it yields CSVDGQGGSPMETQYF.

The rearrangement joins TRBV6-1 to TRBJ1-3; 7 bases fit TRBD1. The CDR3 has 15 residues. Germline assignment: CDR1 MNHNS and CDR2 SASEGT. J was trimmed by 2 bases and V by 4 bases; bases with no gene match: 5. The CDR3 nucleotides are TGTGCCAGCAGTGTGACAGGGAGCACTGGAAACACCATATATTTT. It specifies CASSVTGSTGNTIYF.

The V gene is TRBV30, the J gene TRBJ2-4, with D possibly TRBD1 on 6 matching bases. V lost 0 bases to trimming and J lost 0 bases, with 12 bases between them. The CDR3 is made up of 16 amino acids. Germline CDR1 is GTSNPN and CDR2 is SVGIG (reference sequence). CDR3 sequence: CAWSVETGIAKNIQYF. The CDR3 bases are TGTGCCTGGAGTGTTGAGACAGGCATAGCCAAAAACATTCAGTACTTC. The full variable domain, its missing parts supplied by reference TRBV30 and TRBJ2-4, is SQTIHQWPATLVQPVGSPLSLECTVEGTSNPNLYWYRQAAGRGLQLLFYSVGIGQISSEVPQNLSASRPQDRQFILSSKKLLLSDSGFYLCAWSVETGIAKNIQYFGAGTRLSVL.